This entry lists 17 T cell receptor beta chains sequenced from one sample in a study of T cell responses to AZD1222 COVID-19 vaccine. The protocol was immunoSEQ multiplex PCR, while the TCRdb copy is restricted to in-frame clones and leaves out a portion. The top ten clones hold around 4.5% of a sample with fewer than 150,000 clones, roughly 89% of them seen once. The sample here was peripheral blood, taken on day 0 of AZD1222 vaccination. The receptor source for this set is an adult in good health.

This clone occurred a few times. The rearrangement uses TRBV6-2 or TRBV6-3 and TRBJ1-5; no reliable D call. Germline assignment: CDR1 MNHEY and CDR2 SVGEGT. The CDR3 contains 16 residues. The V end lost 6 bases, the J end lost 1 base, and 16 bases lay between the germline ends. CDR3 region: CASSPGIGRSNQPQHF. The CDR3 nucleotides read TGTGCCAGCAGCCCTGGCATCGGACGGAGCAATCAGCCCCAGCATTTT.

This clone was observed a handful of times. The chain is built from TRBV29-1 and TRBJ2-3; D may be TRBD2 (5 bases). This CDR3 region has 14 residues. CDR1 SQVTM and CDR2 ANQGSEA come from the germline V gene. V lost 4 bases, J lost 2 bases, and 13 bases lay in between. In nucleotides, the CDR3 is TGCAGCGTTGGAGAGAGGGCTTACACAGATACGCAGTATTTT. It codes for CSVGERAYTDTQYF.

This sequence joins TRBV6-5 and TRBJ1-5; 7 bases map to TRBD1. With 5 bases clipped from V and 6 bases from J, the junction kept 10 bases outside the gene matches. The CDR3 is 15 amino acids. Germline CDR1 and CDR2: MNHEY and SVGAGI. In DNA, the CDR3 is TGTGCCAGCAGTCCCCAGGGGGGGCTAGGTCAGCCCCAGCATTTT. Encoded protein: CASSPQGGLGQPQHF.

The genes are TRBV18 and TRBJ2-7; no reliable D call. The CDR3 covers 15 residues. V dropped 2 bases and J dropped 2 bases, with 13 bases sitting between them. The germline V gene encodes CDR1 KGHSH and CDR2 LQKENI. Here the CDR3 DNA reads TGTGCCAGCTCACCATCGGTAGCTGAAACCTACGAGCAGTACTTC. Its translation: CASSPSVAETYEQYF.

The chain uses TRBV11-2 and TRBJ1-1, with D uncertain. This CDR3 has 13 residues. CDR1 and CDR2 from the germline V gene are SGHAT and FQNNGV. Trimming left V 4 bases short and J 1 base short, with 7 bases between. The CDR3 loop reads CASSSLKNTEAFF. The CDR3 DNA is TGTGCCAGCAGCTCTCTGAAGAACACTGAAGCTTTCTTT.

This clone was seen a few times. The chain uses TRBV19 and TRBJ2-1; 10 positions agree with TRBD1. The CDR3 extends over 14 amino acids. The germline V gene has CDR1 LNHDA and CDR2 SQIVND (reference sequence). Trimming removed 1 base from V and 7 bases from J; junction bases left unmatched: 1. The CDR3: CASSIGDRGNEQFF. DNA of the CDR3: TGTGCCAGTAGTATAGGGGACAGGGGAAATGAGCAGTTCTTC.

The rearrangement uses TRBV27 and TRBJ1-1, with 7 bases lining up with TRBD1. CDR1 and CDR2 from the germline V gene are MNHEY and SMNVEV (reference sequence). The CDR3 runs 14 residues. V shed 4 bases and J 2 bases; nucleotides not matched to a gene: 4. CDR3 protein: CASSSNRGNTEAFF. CDR3 DNA: TGTGCCAGCAGTTCCAACAGGGGAAACACTGAAGCTTTCTTT.

The gene calls are TRBV19 and TRBJ2-7, with 9 bases aligning to TRBD1. CDR3 length equals 14 residues. V shed 2 bases and J 5 bases; nucleotides not matched to a gene: 4. CDR1 LNHDA and CDR2 SQIVND come from the germline V gene (reference sequence). Here the CDR3 reads CASSILGTGNEQYF. Written as DNA, the CDR3 is TGTGCCAGTAGTATACTGGGGACAGGGAACGAGCAGTACTTC.

The chain joins TRBV6-5 to TRBJ2-1; TRBD1 is a possible D gene (6 bases). Germline CDR1 is MNHEY and CDR2 is SVGAGI. The CDR3 length is 14 residues. The V end lost 5 bases, the J end lost 6 bases, and 14 bases lay between the germline ends. Here the CDR3 DNA reads TGTGCCAGCAGTCCGGACAGAAAATTCAATGAGCAGTTCTTC. This encodes CASSPDRKFNEQFF.

CDR3 amino acids: CASSQVGTGRSYGYTF. The CDR3 nucleotides are TGCGCCAGCAGCCAAGTGGGGACAGGGAGATCCTATGGCTACACCTTC. The chain uses TRBV4-1 and TRBJ1-2; TRBD1 matches 9 bases. Germline values: CDR1 MGHRA, CDR2 YSYEKL. J gave up 4 bases and V 1 base, and 7 bases lay outside the gene matches. The CDR3 runs 16 residues.

This chain uses TRBV11-2 with TRBJ2-7, with a tentative D call TRBD1 (6 bases). Trimming pared 1 base from V and 4 bases from J, leaving 14 bases between. The CDR3 has 15 amino acids. Germline loops: CDR1 SGHAT, CDR2 FQNNGV. DNA of the CDR3: TGTGCCAGCAGCTTAGCCGGACAGACTATGTACGAGCAGTACTTC. Translating it yields CASSLAGQTMYEQYF. Full variable domain (missing parts from reference TRBV11-2 and TRBJ2-7): EAGVAQSPRYKIIEKRQSVAFWCNPISGHATLYWYQQILGQGPKLLIQFQNNGVVDDSQLPKDRFSAERLKGVDSTLKIQPAKLEDSAVYLCASSLAGQTMYEQYFGPGTRLTVT.

This clone appeared once. The chain couples TRBV19 to TRBJ1-2; 7 bases are shared with TRBD1. The CDR3 has 14 amino acids. J lost 4 bases, V lost 5 bases, and 7 bases had no gene match. Germline-derived CDR1 and CDR2 are LNHDA and SQIVND (reference sequence). The CDR3 coding sequence is TGTGCCAGTAGTCGGACAGGCCTGACCTATGGCTACACCTTC. Protein sequence: CASSRTGLTYGYTF.

The V and J genes are TRBV18 and TRBJ2-3; TRBD2 aligns across 7 bases. After removal of 5 bases from V and 6 bases from J, the junction contained 5 bases not matched to a gene. Germline assignment: CDR1 KGHSH and CDR2 LQKENI. The CDR3 contains 13 residues. The CDR3 region has the DNA TGTGCCAGCTCATCCGGGGGGACGGATACGCAGTATTTT. The encoded protein is CASSSGGTDTQYF.

V usage is TRBV18 and J usage is TRBJ2-7; TRBD2 matches at 8 bases. CDR1 is KGHSH and CDR2 is LQKENI in the germline V gene. The CDR3 totals 15 residues. Unmatched junction bases numbered 8, after V lost 1 base and J lost 6 bases. This CDR3 is CASSPLSSGRGEQYF. For the CDR3, the DNA is TGTGCCAGCTCACCACTATCCAGCGGGAGAGGCGAGCAGTACTTC.

This chain joins TRBV21-1 and TRBJ2-5; the DNA was not used to check the table's D call, TRBD2. TRBV21-1 is tagged as a pseudogene. This CDR3 contains 18 residues. CDR3: CASSKRVTERGGRETQYF. Here the CDR3 DNA reads TGTGCCAGCAGCAAGCGCGTGACTGAGCGGGGGGGCCGGGAGACCCAGTACTTC.

The V gene is TRBV19, the J gene TRBJ1-4; D ambiguous. Trimming removed 3 bases from V and 0 bases from J, with 11 bases in between. This CDR3 spans 16 amino acids. CDR1 LNHDA and CDR2 SQIVND come from the germline V gene (reference sequence). The CDR3 loop reads CASSIGQFATNEKLFF. CDR3 DNA sequence: TGTGCCAGTAGTATCGGGCAGTTTGCAACTAATGAAAAACTGTTTTTT.

The chain combines TRBV7-8 with TRBJ1-1, with D possibly matching TRBD1 (5 bases). Germline CDR1 and CDR2: SGHVS and FQNEAQ. The CDR3 is 14 residues long. Trimming stripped 4 bases from V and 4 bases from J, with 13 bases between. The CDR3 reads CASSSSTGTTEAFF. The CDR3 DNA reads TGTGCCAGCAGCTCCTCAACAGGTACCACTGAAGCTTTCTTT.